This T cell receptor (beta chain) was captured by sequencing in a study of blood T cell repertoires in COVID-19. Overall study context: From T cells, B-cell-depleted T cells, or PBMCs came the material, which was cDNA or gDNA.

The sample holds one count of this clone. Cohort 3 donors counted as recovered after two negative PCRs, clearance, or resolved symptoms. This CDR3 has 15 residues. Trimming pared 1 base from V and 6 bases from J, leaving 13 bases between. CDR1 and CDR2 (germline): SEHNR, FQNEAQ (reference sequence). The table came from immunoSEQ multiplex PCR; TCRdb's copy has only in-frame clones and leaves some out. The table shows about 480,000 clones, with 70% to 90% occurring only once. Source material: PBMCs or T cells enriched from blood (not recorded which). The chain joins TRBV7-9 to TRBJ2-1; a weak D match, TRBD2 (5 bases). The receptor was derived from a woman aged 35 to 49 who had recovered from COVID-19. CDR3 amino acids: CASSLGGIGSNEQFF. The CDR3 nucleotides are TGTGCCAGCAGCTTAGGAGGGATTGGGAGCAATGAGCAGTTCTTC.